A selection of T cell receptor beta chains follows, all from one sample in a study of response to subunit inactivated influenza vaccine. MiXCR was run by TCRdb on the RT-PCR reads, yielding one entry per CDR3 protein. The sample lists about 540,000 distinct CDR3 sequences; under 25% were seen once. Separately, the same data were catalogued under a study of T cells expressing NK-cell markers.

Here the sequenced sample was CD4+ T cells sorted from PBMCs, taken 12 days after vaccination. These receptors came from a man in his fifties who received an inactivated influenza vaccine. Both conserved end residues are part of each CDR3. D genes are given only for firm matches. Clone size is not always given. Where it is, it says once, few, many or a class for expanded clones.

CDR3 DNA: TGTGCCAGCAGCTCTCCGACTTCAGAGACCCAGTACTTC
CDR3 protein: CASSSPTSETQYF
J gene: TRBJ2-5
V gene: TRBV7-2
D gene: NA
clone size: few

CDR3 DNA: TGTGCCAGCTCCCCTACCGCTAGCGGGGCCCACAATCAGTACTTC
CDR3 protein: CASSPTASGAHNQYF
J gene: TRBJ2-7
V gene: TRBV18
D gene: TRBD2
clone size: many

CDR3 DNA: TGTGCTACCGAACTAGCGGGAGTCGGTACGCAGTATTTT
CDR3 protein: CATELAGVGTQYF
J gene: TRBJ2-3
V gene: TRBV2
D gene: TRBD2
clone size: few

CDR3 DNA: TGCGCCAGCAGCCATCCTGGACAGTTTTACTACGAGCAGTACTTC
CDR3 protein: CASSHPGQFYYEQYF
J gene: TRBJ2-7
V gene: TRBV4-3
D gene: NA
clone size: NA

CDR3 DNA: TGCGCCAGCAGCCAGACCAGGGATTCACCCCTCCACTTT
CDR3 protein: CASSQTRDSPLHF
J gene: TRBJ1-6
V gene: TRBV4-1
D gene: NA
clone size: few

CDR3 DNA: TGTGCCAGCAGCTCGCAAGCGGGGACCTACGAGCAGTACTTC
CDR3 protein: CASSSQAGTYEQYF
J gene: TRBJ2-7
V gene: TRBV7-2
D gene: TRBD2
clone size: NA

CDR3 DNA: TGCGCCAGCAGTGAGATCTGGACCGGGCCCAACGAGCAGTACTTC
CDR3 protein: CASSEIWTGPNEQYF
J gene: TRBJ2-7
V gene: TRBV10-2
D gene: NA
clone size: NA

CDR3 DNA: TGTGCAAGTCGTTGCCGGGACAGGGGAGCTTTCTTT
CDR3 protein: CASRCRDRGAFF
J gene: TRBJ1-1
V gene: TRBV12-2
D gene: NA
clone size: NA

CDR3 DNA: TGCAGCGTCCAACAGGGGATCTACGAGCAGTACTTC
CDR3 protein: CSVQQGIYEQYF
J gene: TRBJ2-7
V gene: TRBV29-1
D gene: TRBD1
clone size: NA

CDR3 DNA: TGTGCTAGTGGTTCTCGCCGACTAGCAGCTAGCACAGATACGCAGTATTTT
CDR3 protein: CASGSRRLAASTDTQYF
J gene: TRBJ2-3
V gene: TRBV12-5
D gene: TRBD2
clone size: NA